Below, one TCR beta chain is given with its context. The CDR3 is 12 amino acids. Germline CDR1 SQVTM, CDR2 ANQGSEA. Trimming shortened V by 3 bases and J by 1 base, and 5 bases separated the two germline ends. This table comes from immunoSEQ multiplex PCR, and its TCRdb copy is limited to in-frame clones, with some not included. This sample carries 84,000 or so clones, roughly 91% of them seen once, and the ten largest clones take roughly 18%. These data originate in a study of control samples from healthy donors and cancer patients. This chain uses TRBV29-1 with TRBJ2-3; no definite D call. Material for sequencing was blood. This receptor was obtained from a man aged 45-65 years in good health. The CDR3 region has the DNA TGCAGCGTTGAGTGGGGCACAGATACGCAGTATTTT. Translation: CSVEWGTDTQYF.